This T cell receptor (beta chain) emerged from a study of human T cells and chemical hapten exposure. The wider study: Doses of diphenylcyclopropenone went to the patients' scalps weekly throughout the roughly 23-week study.

Regarding this clonotype: Its cognate antigen is unknown.

Time point described: patch test 2, 6 weeks after DPC sensitization. As to treatment: therapeutic diphenylcyclopropenone sensitization with weekly scalp DPC. Study outcomes and limitations: TCRs whose frequency exceeded 1 in 1000 remained the same following DPC sensitization.

The CDR3 length is 13 residues. CDR1 and CDR2 (germline): SQVTM, ANQGSEA. Germline trimming cut 3 bases from V and 8 bases from J; bases unmatched to any gene: 3. A single record per CDR3 protein comes from TCRdb applying MiXCR to the RACE reads. The table records fewer than 100,000 distinct CDR3 sequences, approximately 10% of them present only once. V is TRBV29-1 and J is TRBJ2-1, with 11 nucleotides matching TRBD2. The TCR originated in a man aged 18-30 years with alopecia areata. Some clones in this sample may be carry-over from other donors' samples. Specimen: whole blood, collected in connection with sensitization to the hapten diphenylcyclopropenone (DPC). CDR3 residues: CSVDSGGAHEQFF. In DNA form, the CDR3 reads TGCAGCGTTGATAGCGGGGGGGCCCATGAGCAGTTCTTC.